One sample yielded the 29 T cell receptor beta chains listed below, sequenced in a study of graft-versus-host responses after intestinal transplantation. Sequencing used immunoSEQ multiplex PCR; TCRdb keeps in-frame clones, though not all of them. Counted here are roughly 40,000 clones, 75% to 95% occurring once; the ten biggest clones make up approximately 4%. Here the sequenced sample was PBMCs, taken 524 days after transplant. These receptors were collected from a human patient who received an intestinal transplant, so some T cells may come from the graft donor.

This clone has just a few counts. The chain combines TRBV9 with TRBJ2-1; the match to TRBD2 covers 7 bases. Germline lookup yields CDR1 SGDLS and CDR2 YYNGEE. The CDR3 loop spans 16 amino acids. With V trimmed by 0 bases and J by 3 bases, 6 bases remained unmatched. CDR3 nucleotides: TGTGCCAGCAGCGTAGGCGAGGGCGGGAGCTACAATGAGCAGTTCTTC. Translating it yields CASSVGEGGSYNEQFF.

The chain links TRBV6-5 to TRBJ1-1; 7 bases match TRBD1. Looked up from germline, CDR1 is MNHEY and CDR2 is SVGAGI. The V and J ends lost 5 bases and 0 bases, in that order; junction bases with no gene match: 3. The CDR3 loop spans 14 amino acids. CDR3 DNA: TGTGCCAGCAGTCCCGGGACAGTGAACACTGAAGCTTTCTTT. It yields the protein CASSPGTVNTEAFF.

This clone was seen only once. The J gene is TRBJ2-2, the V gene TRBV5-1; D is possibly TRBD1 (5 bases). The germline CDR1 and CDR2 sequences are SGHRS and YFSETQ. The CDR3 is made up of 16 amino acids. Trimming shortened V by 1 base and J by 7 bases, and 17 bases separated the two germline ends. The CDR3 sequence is CASSLRDRLGFGELFF. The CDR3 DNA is TGCGCCAGCAGCTTGCGCGACAGACTCGGGTTCGGGGAGCTGTTTTTT.

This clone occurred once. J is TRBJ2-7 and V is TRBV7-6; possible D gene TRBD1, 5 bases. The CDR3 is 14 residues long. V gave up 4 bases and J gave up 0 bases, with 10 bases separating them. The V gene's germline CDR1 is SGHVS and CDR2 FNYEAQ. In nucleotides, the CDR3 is TGTGCCAGCAGCTCCTTGGGGCCCTCCTACGAGCAGTACTTC. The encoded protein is CASSSLGPSYEQYF.

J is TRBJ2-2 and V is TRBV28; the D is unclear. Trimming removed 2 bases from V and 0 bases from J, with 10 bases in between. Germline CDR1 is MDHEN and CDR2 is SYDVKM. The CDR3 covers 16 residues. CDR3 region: CASSLRLLANTGELFF. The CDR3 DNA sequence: TGTGCCAGCAGTTTAAGACTTCTCGCGAACACCGGGGAGCTGTTTTTT.

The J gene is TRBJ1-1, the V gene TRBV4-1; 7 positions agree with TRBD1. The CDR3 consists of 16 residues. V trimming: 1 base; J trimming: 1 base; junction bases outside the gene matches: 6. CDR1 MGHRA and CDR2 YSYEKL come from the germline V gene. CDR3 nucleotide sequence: TGCGCCAGCAGCCAAGTAGACAGGGCTAGGAACACTGAAGCTTTCTTT. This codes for CASSQVDRARNTEAFF.

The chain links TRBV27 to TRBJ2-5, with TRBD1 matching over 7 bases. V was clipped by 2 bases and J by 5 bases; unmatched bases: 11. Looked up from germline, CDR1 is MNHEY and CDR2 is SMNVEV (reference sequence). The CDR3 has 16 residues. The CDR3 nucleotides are TGTGCCAGCAGTTTAAGGTTCGACAGGGTATGGGAGACCCAGTACTTC. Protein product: CASSLRFDRVWETQYF.

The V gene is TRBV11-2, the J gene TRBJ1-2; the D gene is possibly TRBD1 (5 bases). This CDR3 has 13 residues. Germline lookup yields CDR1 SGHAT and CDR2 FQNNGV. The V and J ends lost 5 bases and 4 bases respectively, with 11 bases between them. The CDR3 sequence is CASSATGFYGYTF. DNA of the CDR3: TGTGCCAGCAGCGCTACAGGCTTCTATGGCTACACCTTC.

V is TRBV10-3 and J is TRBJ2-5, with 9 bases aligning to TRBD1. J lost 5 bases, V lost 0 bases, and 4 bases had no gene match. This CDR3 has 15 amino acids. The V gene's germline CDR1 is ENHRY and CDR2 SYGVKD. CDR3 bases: TGTGCCATCAGTGAGTCGAGACAGGGGGGGGAGACCCAGTACTTC. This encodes CAISESRQGGETQYF.

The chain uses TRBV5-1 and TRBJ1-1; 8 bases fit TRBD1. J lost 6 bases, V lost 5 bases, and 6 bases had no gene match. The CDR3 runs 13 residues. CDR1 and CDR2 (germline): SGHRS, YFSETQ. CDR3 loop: CASRVTGAPEAFF. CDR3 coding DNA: TGCGCCAGCAGGGTGACAGGGGCCCCTGAAGCTTTCTTT.

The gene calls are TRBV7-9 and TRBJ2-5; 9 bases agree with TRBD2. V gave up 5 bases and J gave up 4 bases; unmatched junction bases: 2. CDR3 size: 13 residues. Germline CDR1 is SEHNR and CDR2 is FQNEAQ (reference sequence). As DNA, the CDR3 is TGTGCCAGCAGCCCAGCGGGAGGAGAGACCCAGTACTTC. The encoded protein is CASSPAGGETQYF.

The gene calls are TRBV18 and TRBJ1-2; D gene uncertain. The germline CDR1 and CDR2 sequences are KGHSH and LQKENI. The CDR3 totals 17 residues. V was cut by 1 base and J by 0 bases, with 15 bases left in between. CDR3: CASSPRVEGPANYGYTF. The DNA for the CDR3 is TGTGCCAGCTCACCACGGGTTGAGGGCCCAGCTAACTATGGCTACACCTTC.

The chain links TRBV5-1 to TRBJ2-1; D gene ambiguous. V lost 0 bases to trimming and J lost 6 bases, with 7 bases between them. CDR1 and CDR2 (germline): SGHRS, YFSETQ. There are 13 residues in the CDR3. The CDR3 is CASSLAGTNEQFF. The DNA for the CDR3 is TGCGCCAGCAGCTTGGCCGGTACCAATGAGCAGTTCTTC. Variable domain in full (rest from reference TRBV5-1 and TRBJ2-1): KAGVTQTPRYLIKTRGQQVTLSCSPISGHRSVSWYQQTPGQGLQFLFEYFSETQRNKGNFPGRFSGRQFSNSRSEMNVSTLELGDSALYLCASSLAGTNEQFFGPGTRLTVL.

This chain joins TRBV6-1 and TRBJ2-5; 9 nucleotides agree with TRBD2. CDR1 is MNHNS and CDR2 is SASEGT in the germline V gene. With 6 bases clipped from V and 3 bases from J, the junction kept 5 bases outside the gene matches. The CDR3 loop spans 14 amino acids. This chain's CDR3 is CASRPLAGEETQYF. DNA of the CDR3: TGTGCCAGCAGGCCCTTAGCGGGAGAAGAGACCCAGTACTTC.

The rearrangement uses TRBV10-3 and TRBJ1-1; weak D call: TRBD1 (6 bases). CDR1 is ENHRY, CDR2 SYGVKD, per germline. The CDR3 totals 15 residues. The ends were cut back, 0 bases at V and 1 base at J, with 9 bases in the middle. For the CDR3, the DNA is TGTGCCATCAGTGAGTCAGGGGGTCCGAACACTGAAGCTTTCTTT. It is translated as CAISESGGPNTEAFF.

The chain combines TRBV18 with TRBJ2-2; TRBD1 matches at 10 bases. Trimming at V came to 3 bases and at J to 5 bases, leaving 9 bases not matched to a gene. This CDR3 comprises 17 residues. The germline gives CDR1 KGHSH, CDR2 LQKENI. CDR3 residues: CASSPPRWDRGTGELFF. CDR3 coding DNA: TGTGCCAGCTCACCCCCGAGGTGGGACAGGGGAACCGGGGAGCTGTTTTTT.

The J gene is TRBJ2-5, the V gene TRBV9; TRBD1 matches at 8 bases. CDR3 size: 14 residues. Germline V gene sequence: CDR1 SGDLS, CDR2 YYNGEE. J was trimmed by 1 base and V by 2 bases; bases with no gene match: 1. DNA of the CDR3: TGTGCCAGCAGCGTTACAGGGGGCCAAGAGACCCAGTACTTC. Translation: CASSVTGGQETQYF.

The CDR3: CASSLGGYGNEQFF. Here the CDR3 DNA reads TGTGCCAGCAGCTTAGGGGGGTACGGCAATGAGCAGTTCTTC. The gene calls are TRBV7-2 and TRBJ2-1, with D possibly called TRBD1 or TRBD2 (5 bases each). This CDR3 is built from 14 residues. CDR1 is SGHTA and CDR2 is FQGNSA in the germline V gene. The V gene lost 1 base and the J gene lost 6 bases, with 10 bases spanning the gap. Full variable domain (missing parts from reference TRBV7-2 and TRBJ2-1): GAGVSQSPSNKVTEKGKDVELRCDPISGHTALYWYRQSLGQGLEFLIYFQGNSAPDKSGLPSDRFSAERTGGSVSTLTIQRTQQEDSAVYLCASSLGGYGNEQFFGPGTRLTVL.

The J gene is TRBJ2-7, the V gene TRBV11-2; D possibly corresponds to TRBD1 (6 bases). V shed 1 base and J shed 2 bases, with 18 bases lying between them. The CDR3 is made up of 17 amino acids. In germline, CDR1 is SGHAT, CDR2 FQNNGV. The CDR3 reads CASSLGATGQRPYEQYF. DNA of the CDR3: TGTGCCAGCAGCTTAGGAGCGACAGGACAAAGACCCTACGAGCAGTACTTC.

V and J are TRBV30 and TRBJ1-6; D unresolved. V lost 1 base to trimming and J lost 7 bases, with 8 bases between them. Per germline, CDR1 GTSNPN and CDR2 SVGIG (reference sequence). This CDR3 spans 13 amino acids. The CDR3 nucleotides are TGTGCCTGGAGTGGATCAGCCAATTCACCCCTCCACTTT. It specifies CAWSGSANSPLHF. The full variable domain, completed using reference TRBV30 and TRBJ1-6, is SQTIHQWPATLVQPVGSPLSLECTVEGTSNPNLYWYRQAAGRGLQLLFYSVGIGQISSEVPQNLSASRPQDRQFILSSKKLLLSDSGFYLCAWSGSANSPLHFGNGTRLTVT.

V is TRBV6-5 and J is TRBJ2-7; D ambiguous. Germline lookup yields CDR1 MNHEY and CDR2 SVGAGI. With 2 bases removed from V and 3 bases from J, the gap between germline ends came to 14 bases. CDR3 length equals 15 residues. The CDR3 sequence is CASSYGRPIVYEQYF. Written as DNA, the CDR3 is TGTGCCAGCAGTTACGGAAGACCGATTGTCTACGAGCAGTACTTC.

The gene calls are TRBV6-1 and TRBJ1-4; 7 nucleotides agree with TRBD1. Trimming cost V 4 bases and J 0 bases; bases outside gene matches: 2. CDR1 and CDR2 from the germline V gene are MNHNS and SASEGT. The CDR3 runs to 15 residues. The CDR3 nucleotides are TGTGCCAGCAGTGGCGGACAGGCAACTAATGAAAAACTGTTTTTT. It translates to CASSGGQATNEKLFF.

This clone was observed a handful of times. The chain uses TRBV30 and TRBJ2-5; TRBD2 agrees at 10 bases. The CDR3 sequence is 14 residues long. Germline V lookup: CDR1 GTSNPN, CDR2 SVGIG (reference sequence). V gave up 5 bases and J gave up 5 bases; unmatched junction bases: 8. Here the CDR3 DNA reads TGTGCCTGGGACCTAGCGGGAGTTCGGGAGACCCAGTACTTC. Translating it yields CAWDLAGVRETQYF. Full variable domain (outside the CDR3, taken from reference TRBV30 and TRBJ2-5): SQTIHQWPATLVQPVGSPLSLECTVEGTSNPNLYWYRQAAGRGLQLLFYSVGIGQISSEVPQNLSASRPQDRQFILSSKKLLLSDSGFYLCAWDLAGVRETQYFGPGTRLLVL.

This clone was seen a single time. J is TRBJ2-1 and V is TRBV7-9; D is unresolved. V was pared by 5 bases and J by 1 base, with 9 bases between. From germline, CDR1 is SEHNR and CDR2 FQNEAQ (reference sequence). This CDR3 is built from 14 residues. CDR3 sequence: CASSQPLSYNEQFF. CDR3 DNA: TGTGCCAGCAGCCAACCTTTATCCTACAATGAGCAGTTCTTC. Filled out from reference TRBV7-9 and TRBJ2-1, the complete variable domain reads DTGVSQNPRHKITKRGQNVTFRCDPISEHNRLYWYRQTLGQGPEFLTYFQNEAQLEKSRLLSDRFSAERPKGSFSTLEIQRTEQGDSAMYLCASSQPLSYNEQFFGPGTRLTVL.

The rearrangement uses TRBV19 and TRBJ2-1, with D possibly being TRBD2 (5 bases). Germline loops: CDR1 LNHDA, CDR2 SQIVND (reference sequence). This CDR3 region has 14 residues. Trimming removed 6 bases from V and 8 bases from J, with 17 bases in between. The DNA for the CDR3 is TGTGCCAGTAGAGCCCGGGGAGACGGGGATGAGCAGTTCTTC. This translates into CASRARGDGDEQFF. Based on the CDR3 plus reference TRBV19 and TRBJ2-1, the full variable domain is DGGITQSPKYLFRKEGQNVTLSCEQNLNHDAMYWYRQDPGQGLRLIYYSQIVNDFQKGDIAEGYSVSREKKESFPLTVTSAQKNPTAFYLCASRARGDGDEQFFGPGTRLTVL.

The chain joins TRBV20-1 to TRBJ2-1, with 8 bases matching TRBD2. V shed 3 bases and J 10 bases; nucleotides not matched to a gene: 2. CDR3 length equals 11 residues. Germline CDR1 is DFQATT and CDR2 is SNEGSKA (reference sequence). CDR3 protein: CSASSGNEQFF. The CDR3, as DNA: TGCAGTGCTAGTAGCGGGAACGAGCAGTTCTTC.

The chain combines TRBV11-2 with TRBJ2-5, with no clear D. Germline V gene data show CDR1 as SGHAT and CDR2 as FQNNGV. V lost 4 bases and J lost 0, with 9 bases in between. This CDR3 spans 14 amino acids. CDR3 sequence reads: CASSSTLYQETQYF. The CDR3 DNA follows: TGTGCCAGCAGCTCCACTCTGTACCAAGAGACCCAGTACTTC.

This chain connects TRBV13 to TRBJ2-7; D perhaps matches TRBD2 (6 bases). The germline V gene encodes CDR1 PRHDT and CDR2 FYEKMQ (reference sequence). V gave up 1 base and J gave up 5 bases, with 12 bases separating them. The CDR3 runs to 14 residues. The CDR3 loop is CASSLEEGSDEQYF. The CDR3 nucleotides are TGTGCCAGCAGCTTAGAGGAGGGATCGGACGAGCAGTACTTC.

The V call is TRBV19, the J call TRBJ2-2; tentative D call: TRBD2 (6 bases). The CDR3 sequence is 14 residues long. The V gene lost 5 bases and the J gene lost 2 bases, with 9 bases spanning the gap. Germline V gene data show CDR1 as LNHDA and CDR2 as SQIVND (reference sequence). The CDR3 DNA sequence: TGTGCCAGTAGTTGGACTACAAACACCGGGGAGCTGTTTTTT. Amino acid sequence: CASSWTTNTGELFF.